Below, one T cell receptor (beta chain) is given with its context. Repertoires were generated with immunoSEQ multiplex PCR, while TCRdb's copy carries only in-frame clones and drops some. The repertoire includes roughly 260,000 clones, 87% of them detected once, and around 6% sits in the top ten. Germline V gene lookup returns CDR1 MGHRA and CDR2 YSYEKL. This CDR3 has 15 amino acids. V was pared by 4 bases and J by 5 bases, with 8 bases of the junction left unmatched. The data belong to a study of blood T cell repertoires in COVID-19. V usage is TRBV4-1 and J usage is TRBJ1-2, with 9 bases lining up with TRBD1. What was sequenced was PBMCs or T cells enriched from blood (not recorded which). The sequence derives from a woman in her thirties with acute COVID-19. CDR3 amino acids: CASSLVFGTGYGYTF. CDR3 nucleotide sequence: TGCGCCAGCAGCCTAGTTTTCGGGACAGGGTATGGCTACACCTTC.